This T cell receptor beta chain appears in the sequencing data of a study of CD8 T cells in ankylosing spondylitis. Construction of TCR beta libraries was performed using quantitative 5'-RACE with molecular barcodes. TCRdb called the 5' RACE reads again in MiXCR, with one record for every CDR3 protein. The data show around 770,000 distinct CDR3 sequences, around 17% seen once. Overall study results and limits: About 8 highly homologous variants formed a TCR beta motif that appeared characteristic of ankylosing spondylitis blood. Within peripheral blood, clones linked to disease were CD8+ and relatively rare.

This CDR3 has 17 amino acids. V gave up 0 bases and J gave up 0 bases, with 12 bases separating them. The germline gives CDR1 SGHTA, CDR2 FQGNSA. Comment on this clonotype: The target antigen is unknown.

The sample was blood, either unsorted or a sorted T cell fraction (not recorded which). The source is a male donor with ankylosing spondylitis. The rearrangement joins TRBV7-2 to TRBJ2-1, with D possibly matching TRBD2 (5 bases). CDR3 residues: CASSLAASIPSYNEQFF. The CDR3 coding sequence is TGTGCCAGCAGCTTAGCCGCTAGCATCCCCTCCTACAATGAGCAGTTCTTC.